Listed below are T cell receptor beta chains from one sample, sequenced in a study of T cell responses to AZD1222 COVID-19 vaccine. TCRdb's table, derived via immunoSEQ multiplex PCR, lists solely in-frame clones and lacks some. This sample has roughly 150,000 clones, with 90% found just once. This sample comprised peripheral blood, obtained 28 days after the second AZD1222 dose. These TCRs come from an adult who received the AZD1222 COVID-19 vaccine. The CDR3 runs from the conserved cysteine through the conserved F or W. The D gene is left open where the match is weak. Some rows have no size entry. The others give once, few or many, or a class for an expanded clone.

v_gene: TRBV30
d_gene: TRBD1
j_gene: TRBJ1-2
abundance: .
CDR3nt: TGTGCCTCCCCCGGGACAGCTCTATATGGCTACACCTTC
CDR3aa: CASPGTALYGYTF

v_gene: TRBV10-3
d_gene: TRBD2
j_gene: TRBJ2-3
abundance: once
CDR3nt: TGTGCCATCAGTGAGTCCAAAGCTCCGGGACTAGCAACAGATACGCAGTATTTT
CDR3aa: CAISESKAPGLATDTQYF

v_gene: TRBV5-4
d_gene: .
j_gene: TRBJ2-2
abundance: once
CDR3nt: TGTGCCAGCAGCTTGGTGGCGACCGGGGAGCTGTTTTTT
CDR3aa: CASSLVATGELFF

v_gene: TRBV10-3
d_gene: .
j_gene: TRBJ1-2
abundance: .
CDR3nt: TGTGCCATCGGGCGGGGGCCCCCCTATGGCTACACCTTC
CDR3aa: CAIGRGPPYGYTF

v_gene: TRBV2
d_gene: .
j_gene: TRBJ1-2
abundance: once
CDR3nt: TGTGCCAGCAGTGATACTAGGGGGAACTATGGCTACACCTTC
CDR3aa: CASSDTRGNYGYTF

v_gene: TRBV11-2
d_gene: .
j_gene: TRBJ1-3
abundance: once
CDR3nt: TGTGCCAGTACTATCGGGAACACCATATATTTT
CDR3aa: CASTIGNTIYF

v_gene: TRBV27
d_gene: .
j_gene: TRBJ1-5
abundance: .
CDR3nt: TGTGCCAGCAGTGAGAAGGGCAATCAGCCCCAGCATTTT
CDR3aa: CASSEKGNQPQHF

v_gene: TRBV9
d_gene: .
j_gene: TRBJ2-3
abundance: .
CDR3nt: TGTGCCAGCAGCGTTAGGACCAGCACAGATACGCAGTATTTT
CDR3aa: CASSVRTSTDTQYF

v_gene: TRBV7-2
d_gene: .
j_gene: TRBJ2-6
abundance: .
CDR3nt: TGTGCCAGCAGCTTACCGACAATTGGGGCCAACGTCCTGACTTTC
CDR3aa: CASSLPTIGANVLTF

v_gene: TRBV7-9
d_gene: .
j_gene: TRBJ1-3
abundance: .
CDR3nt: TGTGCCAGCAGCTTACTGTTAGGGTTATCTGGAAACACCATATATTTT
CDR3aa: CASSLLLGLSGNTIYF

v_gene: TRBV6-1
d_gene: TRBD2
j_gene: TRBJ2-1
abundance: .
CDR3nt: TGTGCCAGCAGTACAGGGACTAGCGGAAACAATGAGCAGTTCTTC
CDR3aa: CASSTGTSGNNEQFF

v_gene: TRBV5-1
d_gene: .
j_gene: TRBJ2-7
abundance: few
CDR3nt: TGCGCCAGCAGCTTGTTTACAGGTTCCTACGAGCAGTACTTC
CDR3aa: CASSLFTGSYEQYF

v_gene: TRBV7-7
d_gene: TRBD2
j_gene: TRBJ2-5
abundance: .
CDR3nt: TGTGCTAGCAGCCCACGGCGGGGGACCAAAGAGACCCAGTACTTC
CDR3aa: CASSPRRGTKETQYF

v_gene: TRBV7-9
d_gene: .
j_gene: TRBJ2-2
abundance: .
CDR3nt: TGTGCCAGCAGCTTAGTAGACACCGGGGAGCTGTTTTTT
CDR3aa: CASSLVDTGELFF

v_gene: TRBV10-3
d_gene: .
j_gene: TRBJ1-1
abundance: .
CDR3nt: TGTGCCATCAGTTCGGGAATGCTGGACGGTTCAGGTAAAGCTTTCTTT
CDR3aa: CAISSGMLDGSGKAFF

v_gene: TRBV9
d_gene: .
j_gene: TRBJ2-3
abundance: .
CDR3nt: TGTGCCAGCAGCGTAGCAAGGAGTACTAGCACAGATACGCAGTATTTT
CDR3aa: CASSVARSTSTDTQYF

v_gene: TRBV3-1/TRBV3-2
d_gene: TRBD2
j_gene: TRBJ2-1
abundance: .
CDR3nt: TGTGCCAGCAGCCAAGATTCGGGGACTAGCGGCAAGAATGAGCAGTTCTTC
CDR3aa: CASSQDSGTSGKNEQFF

v_gene: TRBV5-3
d_gene: .
j_gene: TRBJ2-7
abundance: .
CDR3nt: TGTGCCAGAAGCTTGGTGGGCAGGCAGTCCTACGAGCAGTACTTC
CDR3aa: CARSLVGRQSYEQYF

v_gene: TRBV29-1
d_gene: TRBD2
j_gene: TRBJ2-1
abundance: .
CDR3nt: TGCAGCGTTGACGGACGGTGGACTAGCTCCTACAATGAGCAGTTCTTC
CDR3aa: CSVDGRWTSSYNEQFF

v_gene: TRBV15
d_gene: .
j_gene: TRBJ1-4
abundance: .
CDR3nt: TGTGCCACCAGCGCATGGGGGGGGGAAGGAATTAATGAAAAACTGTTTTTT
CDR3aa: CATSAWGGEGINEKLFF

v_gene: TRBV7-3
d_gene: TRBD2
j_gene: TRBJ2-1
abundance: .
CDR3nt: TGTGCCAGCAGCTTAACCAATCCACGGCTAGCGGGAGTCGATGAGCAGTTCTTC
CDR3aa: CASSLTNPRLAGVDEQFF

v_gene: TRBV7-8
d_gene: TRBD2
j_gene: TRBJ2-7
abundance: .
CDR3nt: TGTGCCAGCAGCTTACCCCCGGTACTAGCGGGCGGAGAGCAGTACTTC
CDR3aa: CASSLPPVLAGGEQYF

v_gene: TRBV25-1
d_gene: .
j_gene: TRBJ1-1
abundance: .
CDR3nt: TGTGCCAGCAGTGACCCCGGGGGAGAGGTGAGCACTGAAGCTTTCTTT
CDR3aa: CASSDPGGEVSTEAFF

v_gene: TRBV7-2
d_gene: .
j_gene: TRBJ2-7
abundance: once
CDR3nt: TGTGCCAGCAGCTTCTCGGGGGAGCAGTACTTC
CDR3aa: CASSFSGEQYF

v_gene: TRBV5-1
d_gene: TRBD1
j_gene: TRBJ1-5
abundance: .
CDR3nt: TGCGCCAGCAGCCTGGAAGTGACAGGGGGCGTTCAGCCCCAGCATTTT
CDR3aa: CASSLEVTGGVQPQHF

v_gene: TRBV6-2/TRBV6-3
d_gene: .
j_gene: TRBJ1-1
abundance: .
CDR3nt: TGTGCCAGCAGTCTTGACAGCCGGAGCACTGAAGCTTTCTTT
CDR3aa: CASSLDSRSTEAFF

v_gene: TRBV28
d_gene: .
j_gene: TRBJ1-1
abundance: once
CDR3nt: TGTGCCAGCTTCAACGAAGGTGGCACTGAAGCTTTCTTT
CDR3aa: CASFNEGGTEAFF

v_gene: TRBV5-4
d_gene: .
j_gene: TRBJ2-7
abundance: once
CDR3nt: TGTGCCAGCAGCGCCGGAGCCTACGAGCAGTACTTC
CDR3aa: CASSAGAYEQYF

v_gene: TRBV5-1
d_gene: TRBD1
j_gene: TRBJ1-6
abundance: .
CDR3nt: TGCGCCAGCAGCTTGACAGGGGGAAAATCACCCCTCCACTTT
CDR3aa: CASSLTGGKSPLHF

v_gene: TRBV7-3
d_gene: TRBD2
j_gene: TRBJ2-1
abundance: .
CDR3nt: TGTGCCAGCAGCCCGCCGGGACTAGCGGGAGAGCAGTTCTTC
CDR3aa: CASSPPGLAGEQFF

v_gene: TRBV27
d_gene: TRBD2
j_gene: TRBJ2-7
abundance: .
CDR3nt: TGTGCCAGCAGTTTAACCCTCTCCGGGGGAGGGTTGGGGGAGCAGTACTTC
CDR3aa: CASSLTLSGGGLGEQYF

v_gene: TRBV28
d_gene: TRBD1
j_gene: TRBJ2-6
abundance: .
CDR3nt: TGTGCCAGCAGTTCCACCGGGACAGGGGGTTTTGGGGCCAACGTCCTGACTTTC
CDR3aa: CASSSTGTGGFGANVLTF

v_gene: TRBV4-3
d_gene: .
j_gene: TRBJ2-7
abundance: .
CDR3nt: TGCGCCAGCAGCCAAGATGGGGACTTCCCCGGCCGGCAGTACTTC
CDR3aa: CASSQDGDFPGRQYF

v_gene: TRBV19
d_gene: TRBD1
j_gene: TRBJ1-4
abundance: .
CDR3nt: TGTGCCAGTAGTACAACCGGGACAGCTAAAGATGAAAAACTGTTTTTT
CDR3aa: CASSTTGTAKDEKLFF

v_gene: TRBV2
d_gene: .
j_gene: TRBJ1-6
abundance: .
CDR3nt: TGTGCCAGCAAACCCCCCGGTTCTAATTCACCCCTCCACTTT
CDR3aa: CASKPPGSNSPLHF

v_gene: TRBV5-8
d_gene: TRBD1
j_gene: TRBJ1-6
abundance: .
CDR3nt: TGTGCCAGCGCCACCGACAGGGGTAATTCACCCCTCCACTTT
CDR3aa: CASATDRGNSPLHF

v_gene: TRBV24-1
d_gene: .
j_gene: TRBJ2-1
abundance: .
CDR3nt: TGTGCCACCAGTGATTTATCTGGGGACTCCTACAATGAGCAGTTCTTC
CDR3aa: CATSDLSGDSYNEQFF

v_gene: TRBV24-1
d_gene: TRBD1
j_gene: TRBJ1-2
abundance: few
CDR3nt: TGTGCCACCAGTGATTATGGGACAGGGGGCGCGGGTGGCTACACCTTC
CDR3aa: CATSDYGTGGAGGYTF

v_gene: TRBV5-1
d_gene: TRBD2
j_gene: TRBJ2-3
abundance: few
CDR3nt: TGCGCCAGCAGCTGGACTAGCGGGGGCACAGATACGCAGTATTTT
CDR3aa: CASSWTSGGTDTQYF

v_gene: TRBV5-4
d_gene: .
j_gene: TRBJ2-6
abundance: .
CDR3nt: TGTGCCAGCAGCGCACCGGGACGGTACGTCTCTGGGGCCAACGTCCTGACTTTC
CDR3aa: CASSAPGRYVSGANVLTF

v_gene: TRBV6-2/TRBV6-3
d_gene: TRBD1
j_gene: TRBJ1-3
abundance: .
CDR3nt: TGTGCCAGCAGCCGGGACAGGACCTCTGGAAACACCATATATTTT
CDR3aa: CASSRDRTSGNTIYF

v_gene: TRBV5-1
d_gene: TRBD1
j_gene: TRBJ2-7
abundance: .
CDR3nt: TGCGCCAGCAGGAGACAGGGGGCTGCCTACGAGCAGTACTTC
CDR3aa: CASRRQGAAYEQYF